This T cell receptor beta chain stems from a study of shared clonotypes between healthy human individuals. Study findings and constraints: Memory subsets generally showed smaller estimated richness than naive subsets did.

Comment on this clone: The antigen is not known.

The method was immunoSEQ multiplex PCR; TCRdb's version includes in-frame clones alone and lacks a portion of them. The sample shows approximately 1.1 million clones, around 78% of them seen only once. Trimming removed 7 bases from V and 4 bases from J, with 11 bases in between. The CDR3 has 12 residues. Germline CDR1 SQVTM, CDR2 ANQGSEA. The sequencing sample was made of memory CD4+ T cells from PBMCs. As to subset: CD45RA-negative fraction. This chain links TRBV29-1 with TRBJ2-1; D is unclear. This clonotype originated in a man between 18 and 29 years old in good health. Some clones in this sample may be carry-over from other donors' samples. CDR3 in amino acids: CSANSLYNEQFF. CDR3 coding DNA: TGCAGCGCCAACAGCCTGTACAATGAGCAGTTCTTC.